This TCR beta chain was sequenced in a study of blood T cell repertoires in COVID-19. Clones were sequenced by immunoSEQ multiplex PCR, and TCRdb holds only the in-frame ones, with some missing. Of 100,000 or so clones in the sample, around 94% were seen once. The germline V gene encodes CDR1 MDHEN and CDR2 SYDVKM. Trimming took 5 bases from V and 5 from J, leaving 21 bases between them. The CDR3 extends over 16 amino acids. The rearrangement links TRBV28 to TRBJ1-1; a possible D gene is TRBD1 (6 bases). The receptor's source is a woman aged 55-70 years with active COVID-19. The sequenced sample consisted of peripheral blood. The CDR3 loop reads CASSPPSRGGWTEAFF. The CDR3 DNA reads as TGTGCCAGCAGTCCACCTTCTAGGGGGGGTTGGACTGAAGCTTTCTTT.